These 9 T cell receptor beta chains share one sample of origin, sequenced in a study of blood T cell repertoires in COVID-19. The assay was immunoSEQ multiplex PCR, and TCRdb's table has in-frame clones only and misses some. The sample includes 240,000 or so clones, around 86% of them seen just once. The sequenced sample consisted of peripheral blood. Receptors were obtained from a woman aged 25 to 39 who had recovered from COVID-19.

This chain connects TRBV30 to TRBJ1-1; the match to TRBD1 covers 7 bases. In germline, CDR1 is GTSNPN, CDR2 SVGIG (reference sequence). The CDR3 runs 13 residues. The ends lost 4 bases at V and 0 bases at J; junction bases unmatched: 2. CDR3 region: CAWTRGLNTEAFF. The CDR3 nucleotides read TGTGCCTGGACTAGGGGGCTGAACACTGAAGCTTTCTTT.

The CDR3 sequence is CASSPGGSALAKNIQYF. In nucleotides, the CDR3 is TGTGCCAGCAGCCCAGGGGGTTCGGCCCTAGCCAAAAACATTCAGTACTTC. This sequence joins TRBV6-2 or TRBV6-3 and TRBJ2-4, with TRBD1 matching over 7 bases. With V trimmed by 6 bases and J by 0 bases, 11 bases remained unmatched. The CDR3 runs 17 residues. Looked up from germline, CDR1 is MNHEY and CDR2 is SVGEGT.

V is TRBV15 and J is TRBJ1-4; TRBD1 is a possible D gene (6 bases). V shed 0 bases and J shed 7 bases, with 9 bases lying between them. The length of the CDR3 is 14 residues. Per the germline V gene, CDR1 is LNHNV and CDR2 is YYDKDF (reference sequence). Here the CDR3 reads CATSRDRGSEKLFF. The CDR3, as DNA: TGTGCCACCAGCAGAGACAGGGGATCTGAAAAACTGTTTTTT.

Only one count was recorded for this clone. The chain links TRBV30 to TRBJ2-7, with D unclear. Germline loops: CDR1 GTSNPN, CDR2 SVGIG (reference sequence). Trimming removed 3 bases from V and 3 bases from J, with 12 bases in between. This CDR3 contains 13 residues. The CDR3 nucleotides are TGTGCCTGGAGCTCAACCCTACTCTACGAGCAGTACTTC. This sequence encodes CAWSSTLLYEQYF.

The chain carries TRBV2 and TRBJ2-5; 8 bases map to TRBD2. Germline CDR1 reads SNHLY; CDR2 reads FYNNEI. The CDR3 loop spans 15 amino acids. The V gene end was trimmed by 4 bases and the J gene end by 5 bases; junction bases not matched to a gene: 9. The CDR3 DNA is TGTGCCAGCAGTGGGAGCGGGGGATATTTGGAGACCCAGTACTTC. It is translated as CASSGSGGYLETQYF.

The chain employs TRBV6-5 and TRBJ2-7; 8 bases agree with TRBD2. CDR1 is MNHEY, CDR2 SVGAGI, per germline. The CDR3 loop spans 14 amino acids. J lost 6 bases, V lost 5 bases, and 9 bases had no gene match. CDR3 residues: CASSPGLAAREQYF. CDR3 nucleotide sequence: TGTGCCAGCAGTCCTGGACTAGCTGCCCGCGAGCAGTACTTC.

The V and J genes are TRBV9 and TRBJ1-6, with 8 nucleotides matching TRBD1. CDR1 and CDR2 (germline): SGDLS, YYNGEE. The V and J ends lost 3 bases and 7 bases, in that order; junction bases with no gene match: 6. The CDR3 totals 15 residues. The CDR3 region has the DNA TGTGCCAGCAGCGAGACAGGGGCGTACAATTCACCCCTCCACTTT. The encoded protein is CASSETGAYNSPLHF.

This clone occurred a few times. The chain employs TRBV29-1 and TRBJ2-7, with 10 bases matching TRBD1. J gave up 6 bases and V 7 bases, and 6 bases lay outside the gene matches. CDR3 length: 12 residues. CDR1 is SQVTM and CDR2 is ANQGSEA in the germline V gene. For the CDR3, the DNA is TGCAGCGCCGGGACAGGGGTAGCCGAGCAGTACTTC. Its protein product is CSAGTGVAEQYF.

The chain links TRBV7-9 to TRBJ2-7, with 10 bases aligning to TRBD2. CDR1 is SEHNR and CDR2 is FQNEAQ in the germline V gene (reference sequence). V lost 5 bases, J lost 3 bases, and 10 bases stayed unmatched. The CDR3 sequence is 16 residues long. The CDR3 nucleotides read TGTGCCAGCAGCCCTCGTTCGGCTAGCGGGAGCTACGAGCAGTACTTC. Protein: CASSPRSASGSYEQYF.